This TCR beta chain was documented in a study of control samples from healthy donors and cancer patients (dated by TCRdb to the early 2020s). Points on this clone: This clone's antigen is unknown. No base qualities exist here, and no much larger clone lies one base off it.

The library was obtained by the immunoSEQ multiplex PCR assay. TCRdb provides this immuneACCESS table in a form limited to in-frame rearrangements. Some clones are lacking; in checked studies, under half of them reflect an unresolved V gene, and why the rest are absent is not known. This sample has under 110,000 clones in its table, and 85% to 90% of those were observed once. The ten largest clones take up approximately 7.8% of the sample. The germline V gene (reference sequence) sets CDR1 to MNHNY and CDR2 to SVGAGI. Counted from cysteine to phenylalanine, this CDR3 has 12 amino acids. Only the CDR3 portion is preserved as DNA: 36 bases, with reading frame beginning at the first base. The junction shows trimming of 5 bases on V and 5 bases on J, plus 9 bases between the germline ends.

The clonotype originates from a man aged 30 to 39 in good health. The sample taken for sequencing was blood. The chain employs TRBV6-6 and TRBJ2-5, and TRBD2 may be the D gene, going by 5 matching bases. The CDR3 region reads CASSRPGETQYF. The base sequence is TGTGCCAGCAGTCGCCCGGGGGAGACCCAGTACTTC.